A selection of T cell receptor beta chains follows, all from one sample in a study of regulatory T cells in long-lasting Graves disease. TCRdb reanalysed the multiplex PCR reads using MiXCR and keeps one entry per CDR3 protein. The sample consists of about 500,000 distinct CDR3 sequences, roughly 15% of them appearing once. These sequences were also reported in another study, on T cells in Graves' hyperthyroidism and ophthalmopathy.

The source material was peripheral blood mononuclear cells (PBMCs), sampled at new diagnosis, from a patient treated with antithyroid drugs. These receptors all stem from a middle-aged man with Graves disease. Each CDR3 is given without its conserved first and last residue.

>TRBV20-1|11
SAEQANTGELF
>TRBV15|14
ATSRDPGLAGGEQF
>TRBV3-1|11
ASSPPTADTQY
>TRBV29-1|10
SVRTSGNEQY
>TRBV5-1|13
ASSLAATATGELF
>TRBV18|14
VSSPGQGGFLNGYT
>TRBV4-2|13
ASSQVDRGNQPQH
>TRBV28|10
ATARAPSAQY
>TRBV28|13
ASSLQGRSSAEAF
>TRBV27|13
ASSPPPGSAYEQY
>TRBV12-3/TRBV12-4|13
ASSFKLGVVGGYT
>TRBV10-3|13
ATHSEGVSTDTQY
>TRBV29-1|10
SVVGAGETQY
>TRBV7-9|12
ASSSPNRHGPQH
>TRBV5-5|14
ASRHFAGRGYNEQF
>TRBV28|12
ASSSPHAGETQY
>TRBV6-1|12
ASSKGLEYNEQF
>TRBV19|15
ASSFRRPAGVPDTQY
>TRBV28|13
ASVPGSGRGEEQY
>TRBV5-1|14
ASSLGTGMGSYEQY
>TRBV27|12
ASRRTGENSPLH
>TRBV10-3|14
AISEFIHSGANVLT
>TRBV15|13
ATSPLLGSNQPQH
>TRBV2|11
ASSEWGRYEQY
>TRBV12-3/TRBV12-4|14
ASSLRMGGGSYEQY
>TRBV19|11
ASSAGQHNEQF
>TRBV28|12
ASSLTGAGSPLH
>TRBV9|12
ASSVSFRDETQY
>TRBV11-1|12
ASRGGGIGNEQF
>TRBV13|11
ASSSRAVETQY